This T cell receptor (beta chain) was identified in a study of regulatory and conventional T cells in breast cancer. The CDR3 sequence is 15 residues long. V gave up 2 bases and J gave up 4 bases, with 14 bases separating them. Germline assignment: CDR1 MNHEY and CDR2 SMNVEV (reference sequence). TCRdb redid the calling of the PCR reads with MiXCR, one entry per CDR3 protein. The sample has approximately 9,500 distinct CDR3 sequences, 34% seen once. There are a few counts of this clonotype. The TCR comes from a male donor in good health. V gene TRBV27 combines with J gene TRBJ2-5; D gene unclear. Sequencing was performed on conventional T cells from blood. DNA for the CDR3: TGTGCCAGCAGTTTACAAGGTGGTAGGGTAGAGACCCAGTACTTC. As protein: CASSLQGGRVETQYF.